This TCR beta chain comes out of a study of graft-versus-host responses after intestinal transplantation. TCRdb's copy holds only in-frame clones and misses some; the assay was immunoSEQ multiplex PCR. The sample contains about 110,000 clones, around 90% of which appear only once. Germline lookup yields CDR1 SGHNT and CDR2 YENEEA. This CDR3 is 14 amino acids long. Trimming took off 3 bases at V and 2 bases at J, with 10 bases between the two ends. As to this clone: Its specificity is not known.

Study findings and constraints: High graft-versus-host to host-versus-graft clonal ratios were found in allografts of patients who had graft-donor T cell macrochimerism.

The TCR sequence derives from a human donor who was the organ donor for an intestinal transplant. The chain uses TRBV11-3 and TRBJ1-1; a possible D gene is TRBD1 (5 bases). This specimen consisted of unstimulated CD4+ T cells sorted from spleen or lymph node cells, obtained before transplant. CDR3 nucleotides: TGTGCCAGCAGCTTTTCAGGGAGAAACACTGAAGCTTTCTTT. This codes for CASSFSGRNTEAFF.